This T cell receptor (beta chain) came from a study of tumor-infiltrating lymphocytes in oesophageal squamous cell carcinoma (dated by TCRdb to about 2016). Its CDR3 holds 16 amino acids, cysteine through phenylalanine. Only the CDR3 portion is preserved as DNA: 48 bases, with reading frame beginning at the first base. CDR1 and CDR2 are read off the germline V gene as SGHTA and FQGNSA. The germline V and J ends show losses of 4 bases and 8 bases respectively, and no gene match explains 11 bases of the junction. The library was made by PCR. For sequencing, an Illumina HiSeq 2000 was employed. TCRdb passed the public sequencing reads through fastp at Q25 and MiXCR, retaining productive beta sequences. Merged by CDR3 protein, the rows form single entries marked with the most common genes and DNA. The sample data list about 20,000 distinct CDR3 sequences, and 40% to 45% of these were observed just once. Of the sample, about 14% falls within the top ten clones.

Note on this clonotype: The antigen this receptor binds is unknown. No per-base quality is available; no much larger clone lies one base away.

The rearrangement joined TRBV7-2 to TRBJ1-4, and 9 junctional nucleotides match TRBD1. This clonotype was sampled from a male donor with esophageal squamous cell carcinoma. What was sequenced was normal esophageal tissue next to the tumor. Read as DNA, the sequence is TGTGCCAGCAGCTCGGGGCGGGGACAGGGAGGGGAAAAACTGTTTTTT. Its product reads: CASSSGRGQGGEKLFF.